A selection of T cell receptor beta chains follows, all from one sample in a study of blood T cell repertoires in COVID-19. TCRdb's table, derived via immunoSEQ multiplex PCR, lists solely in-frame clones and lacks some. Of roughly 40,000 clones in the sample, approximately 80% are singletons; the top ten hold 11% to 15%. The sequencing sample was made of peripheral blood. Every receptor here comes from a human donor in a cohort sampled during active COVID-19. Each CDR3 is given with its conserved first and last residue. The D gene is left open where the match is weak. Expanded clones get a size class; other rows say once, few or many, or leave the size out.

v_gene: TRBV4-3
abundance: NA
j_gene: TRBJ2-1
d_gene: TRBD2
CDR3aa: CASTIAGGSNEQFF
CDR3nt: TGCGCCAGCACCATCGCCGGGGGGTCCAATGAGCAGTTCTTC

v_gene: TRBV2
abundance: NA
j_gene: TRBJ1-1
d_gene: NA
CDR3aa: CASSERTEGTEAFF
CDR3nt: TGTGCCAGCAGTGAAAGGACAGAGGGCACTGAAGCTTTCTTT

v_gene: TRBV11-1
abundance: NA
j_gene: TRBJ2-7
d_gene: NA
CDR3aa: CASSLDRFVHEQYF
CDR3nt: TGTGCCAGCAGCCTCGACAGGTTTGTACACGAGCAGTACTTC

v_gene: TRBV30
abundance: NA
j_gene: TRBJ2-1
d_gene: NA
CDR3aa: CAWSQGGARQFF
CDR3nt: TGTGCCTGGAGTCAAGGGGGGGCTAGGCAGTTCTTC

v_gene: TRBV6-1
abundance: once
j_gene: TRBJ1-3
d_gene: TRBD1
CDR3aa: CASSGYGQAGGNTIYF
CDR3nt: TGTGCCAGCAGTGGATACGGACAGGCCGGTGGAAACACCATATATTTT

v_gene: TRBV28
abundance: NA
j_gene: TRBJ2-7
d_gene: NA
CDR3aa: CASSLPTGTDYEQYF
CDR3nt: TGTGCCAGCAGTTTACCCACCGGGACTGACTACGAGCAGTACTTC

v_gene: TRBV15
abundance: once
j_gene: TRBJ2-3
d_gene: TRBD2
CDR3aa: CATSRGTITDTQYF
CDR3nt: TGTGCCACCAGCAGGGGGACTATCACAGATACGCAGTATTTT

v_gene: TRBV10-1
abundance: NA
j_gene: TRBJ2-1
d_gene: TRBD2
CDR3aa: CASSESPIRTSGSHEQFF
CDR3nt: TGCGCCAGCAGTGAGTCACCGATCCGGACTAGCGGGAGTCATGAGCAGTTCTTC

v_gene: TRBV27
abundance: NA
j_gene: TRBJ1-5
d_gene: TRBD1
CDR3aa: CASADRDWNQPQHF
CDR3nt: TGTGCCAGCGCGGACAGGGATTGGAATCAGCCCCAGCATTTT

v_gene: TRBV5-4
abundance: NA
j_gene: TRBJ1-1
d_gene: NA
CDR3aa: CASSSWRGADTEAFF
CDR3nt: TGTGCCAGCAGCTCCTGGAGGGGAGCTGACACTGAAGCTTTCTTT

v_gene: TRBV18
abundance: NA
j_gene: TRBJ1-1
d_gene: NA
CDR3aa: CASSPGMNTEAFF
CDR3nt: TGTGCCAGCTCACCCGGGATGAACACTGAAGCTTTCTTT

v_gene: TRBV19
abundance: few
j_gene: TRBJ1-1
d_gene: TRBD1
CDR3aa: CASSMLTGGYDTEAFF
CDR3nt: TGTGCCAGTAGTATGCTCACAGGGGGGTACGACACTGAAGCTTTCTTT